Following are 10 T cell receptor beta chains from one sample sequenced in a study of blood T cell repertoires in COVID-19. Sequenced by immunoSEQ multiplex PCR; TCRdb stores in-frame clones only, minus some. The data hold a few hundred thousand clones, with 87% observed a single time. Source material: PBMCs or T cells enriched from blood (not recorded which). Source of these receptors: a man aged 30 to 45 who had recovered from COVID-19.

The chain couples TRBV10-3 to TRBJ1-1; no firm D call. CDR3 length: 16 amino acids. The germline gives CDR1 ENHRY, CDR2 SYGVKD. V dropped 3 bases and J dropped 0 bases, with 14 bases sitting between them. CDR3 DNA: TGTGCCATCAGTGACCAACAGCACACGCTGAACACTGAAGCTTTCTTT. Translation gives CAISDQQHTLNTEAFF.

The rearrangement links TRBV19 to TRBJ1-2, with D hard to call. This CDR3 has 15 residues. With 7 bases removed from V and 4 bases from J, the gap between germline ends came to 19 bases. CDR1 is LNHDA and CDR2 is SQIVND in the germline V gene (reference sequence). The CDR3: CASTRPSPSGYGYTF. DNA for the CDR3: TGTGCCAGTACACGCCCCTCCCCTTCGGGCTATGGCTACACCTTC.

The chain recombines TRBV28 with TRBJ2-4, with 7 bases matching TRBD1. V was pared by 9 bases and J by 9 bases, with 5 bases of the junction left unmatched. Germline assignment: CDR1 MDHEN and CDR2 SYDVKM. The CDR3 has 11 amino acids. The CDR3 DNA follows: TGTGCCAGTAGAAAGGGGGCCATTCAGTACTTC. Translated: CASRKGAIQYF.

This rearrangement joins TRBV5-1 to TRBJ1-3; D is perhaps TRBD1 (5 bases). The ends were cut back, 0 bases at V and 4 bases at J, with 8 bases in the middle. The CDR3 is 14 amino acids. Germline assignment: CDR1 SGHRS and CDR2 YFSETQ. The CDR3 sequence: CASSLAQGGNTIYF. As DNA, the CDR3 is TGCGCCAGCAGCTTGGCCCAGGGCGGAAACACCATATATTTT.

The chain joins TRBV7-6 to TRBJ2-7; 8 nucleotides agree with TRBD1. The CDR3 loop spans 15 amino acids. Germline CDR1 SGHVS, CDR2 FNYEAQ. V lost 5 bases, J lost 3 bases, and 9 bases stayed unmatched. The CDR3 reads CASSEGSGQGYEQYF. Written as DNA, the CDR3 is TGTGCCAGCAGCGAAGGGAGCGGACAGGGCTACGAGCAGTACTTC.

V usage is TRBV10-3 and J usage is TRBJ2-2, with D tentatively TRBD2 (5 bases). The CDR3 contains 16 residues. Germline lookup yields CDR1 ENHRY and CDR2 SYGVKD. Between the trimmed V and J ends, which lost 0 bases and 4 bases, there was a span of 12 bases. CDR3 DNA sequence: TGTGCCATCAGTGAGTCGGGCGGTCGGGGCACCGGGGAGCTGTTTTTT. Its translation is CAISESGGRGTGELFF.

The V and J genes are TRBV7-9 and TRBJ2-2; D gene unclear. Germline-derived CDR1 and CDR2 are SEHNR and FQNEAQ (reference sequence). V was cut by 5 bases and J by 0 bases, with 16 bases left in between. The CDR3 contains 17 residues. In DNA form, the CDR3 reads TGTGCCAGCAGCCCCGGCCGGCTCGAGGCGAACACCGGGGAGCTGTTTTTT. This gives the protein CASSPGRLEANTGELFF.

J is TRBJ1-2 and V is TRBV25-1; D might be TRBD1 (6 bases). Germline V lookup: CDR1 MGHDK, CDR2 SYGVNS. The CDR3 is made up of 14 amino acids. V dropped 1 base and J dropped 8 bases, with 14 bases sitting between them. Written as DNA, the CDR3 is TGTGCCAGCAGTGAATCGAACAGGGCGGGCGGCTACACCTTC. Encoded protein: CASSESNRAGGYTF.

The chain joins TRBV9 to TRBJ1-3; D not certain. Germline loops: CDR1 SGDLS, CDR2 YYNGEE. The CDR3 sequence is 15 residues long. Trimming took off 2 bases at V and 4 bases at J, with 13 bases between the two ends. For the CDR3, the DNA is TGTGCCAGCAGCGTGACCGCGGCCCTAGGAAACACCATATATTTT. Protein: CASSVTAALGNTIYF.

V usage is TRBV15 and J usage is TRBJ2-5; no clear D gene. This CDR3 comprises 12 residues. The ends were cut back, 0 bases at V and 5 bases at J, with 4 bases in the middle. The germline CDR1 and CDR2 sequences are LNHNV and YYDKDF (reference sequence). Written as DNA, the CDR3 is TGTGCCACCAGCAGAGATTCGGAGACCCAGTACTTC. Translating it yields CATSRDSETQYF.